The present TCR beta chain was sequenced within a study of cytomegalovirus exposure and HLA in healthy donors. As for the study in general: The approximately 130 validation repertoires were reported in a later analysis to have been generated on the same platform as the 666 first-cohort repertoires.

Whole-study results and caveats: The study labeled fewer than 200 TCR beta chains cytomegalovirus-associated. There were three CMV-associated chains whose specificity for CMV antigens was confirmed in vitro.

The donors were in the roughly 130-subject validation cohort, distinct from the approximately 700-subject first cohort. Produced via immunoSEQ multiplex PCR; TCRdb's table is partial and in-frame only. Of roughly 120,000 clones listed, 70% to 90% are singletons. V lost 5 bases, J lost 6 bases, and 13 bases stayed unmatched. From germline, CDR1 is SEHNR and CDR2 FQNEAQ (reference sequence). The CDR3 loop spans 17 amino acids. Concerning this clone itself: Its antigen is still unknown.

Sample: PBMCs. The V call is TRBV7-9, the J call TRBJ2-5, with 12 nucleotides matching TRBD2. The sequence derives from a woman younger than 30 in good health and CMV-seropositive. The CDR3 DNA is TGTGCCAGCAGCCCGGGACTAGCGGGCCCTAGAGGAAAGACCCAGTACTTC. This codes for CASSPGLAGPRGKTQYF.